The rows below give T cell receptor beta chains drawn from one sample of a study of cytomegalovirus exposure and HLA in healthy donors. The method was immunoSEQ multiplex PCR; TCRdb's version includes in-frame clones alone and lacks a portion of them. The table includes about 260,000 clones, 70% to 90% detected once. The specimen sequenced was PBMCs. The receptors originated from a woman aged 35 to 49 in good health and CMV-seropositive. Both conserved end residues are part of each CDR3. Fields, in order: D gene, V gene, clone size, J gene, CDR3 protein, CDR3 DNA. D genes are given only for firm matches. Where a row states a size, it is once, few, many or the class of an expanded clone; other rows omit it.

>NA|TRBV18|NA|TRBJ1-5
CASSPRTDDQPQHF
TGTGCCAGCTCACCGCGGACAGATGATCAGCCCCAGCATTTT
>NA|TRBV7-8|few|TRBJ2-1
CASSGQFNEQFF
TGTGCCAGCAGCGGACAGTTTAATGAGCAGTTCTTC
>NA|TRBV12-5|few|TRBJ1-1
CASGPPGVGSTEAFF
TGTGCTAGTGGCCCCCCAGGGGTGGGGAGCACTGAAGCTTTCTTT
>NA|TRBV10-3|NA|TRBJ2-3
CAISATTTPYTDTQYF
TGTGCCATCAGCGCCACGACTACCCCTTACACAGATACGCAGTATTTT
>TRBD2|TRBV4-2|once|TRBJ2-7
CASSLGTSLGDSEQYF
TGTGCCAGCAGCCTCGGGACTAGCTTAGGGGATTCCGAGCAGTACTTC
>TRBD1|TRBV7-2|NA|TRBJ1-1
CASSPEQGAATEAFF
TGTGCCAGCAGCCCCGAACAGGGGGCCGCAACTGAAGCTTTCTTT
>NA|TRBV28|once|TRBJ2-7
CASEGDTYEQYF
TGTGCCAGCGAAGGGGATACCTACGAGCAGTACTTC
>NA|TRBV28|NA|TRBJ2-3
CASSRGGPTDTQYF
TGTGCCAGCAGCCGCGGGGGCCCAACAGATACGCAGTATTTT
>NA|TRBV7-7|NA|TRBJ2-3
CASSLGGSDTQYF
TGTGCCAGCAGCTTAGGCGGCTCAGATACGCAGTATTTT
>TRBD1|TRBV29-1|NA|TRBJ2-1
CSVRPGQGVYNEQFF
TGCAGCGTTCGGCCAGGACAGGGGGTCTACAATGAGCAGTTCTTC
>TRBD1|TRBV19|NA|TRBJ1-4
CASSAGQATNEKLFF
TGTGCCAGTAGTGCGGGACAGGCAACTAATGAAAAACTGTTTTTT
>TRBD2|TRBV28|NA|TRBJ2-3
CASSPRLAYTDTQYF
TGTGCCAGCAGCCCGAGACTAGCTTACACAGATACGCAGTATTTT
>TRBD2|TRBV4-2|NA|TRBJ2-7
CASSQELAGGPGDEQYF
TGTGCCAGCAGCCAAGAATTAGCGGGAGGGCCTGGGGACGAGCAGTACTTC
>NA|TRBV6-5|NA|TRBJ2-3
CASRQGTDTQYF
TGTGCCAGCAGGCAGGGAACAGATACGCAGTATTTT
>NA|TRBV9|NA|TRBJ2-3
CASSATGRRGSTDTQYF
TGTGCCAGCAGCGCCACGGGCCGTCGGGGGAGCACAGATACGCAGTATTTT
>TRBD1|TRBV9|NA|TRBJ1-2
CASSTGQGLSYTF
TGTGCCAGCAGCACAGGACAGGGACTGAGCTACACCTTC
>TRBD2|TRBV7-9|NA|TRBJ2-7
CASSWSGGGSSYEQYF
TGTGCCAGCAGCTGGTCTGGGGGGGGGAGCTCCTACGAGCAGTACTTC